This T cell receptor beta chain appears in the sequencing data of a study of blood T cell repertoires in COVID-19. Study at large: The United States, Italy and Spain provided the acute and convalescent COVID-19 samples. PBMCs, B-cell-depleted T cells, or T cells provided the cDNA or gDNA that made up the material.

With regard to this clone: Distinct nucleotide sequences in the sample also encode this CDR3.

Under the authors' procedure: The authors estimated nucleated cell counts from reference gene primer amplification. Assay used: immunoSEQ multiplex PCR; TCRdb lists only in-frame clones, some missing. V, J and clone size are those of that table, while D and trimming were read from the DNA. The sample yields about 120,000 clones, approximately 70% seen once. The CDR3 extends over 12 amino acids. Germline V gene data show CDR1 as SQVTM and CDR2 as ANQGSEA. V was clipped by 6 bases and J by 1 base; unmatched bases: 1. This chain links TRBV29-1 with TRBJ1-1; 8 nucleotides match TRBD1. What was sequenced was peripheral blood. The receptor was derived from a woman between 55 and 75 years old with acute or convalescent COVID-19. This chain's CDR3 is CSVGQGNTEAFF. The CDR3 nucleotides are TGCAGCGTCGGACAGGGGAACACTGAAGCTTTCTTT.